What follows are 11 T cell receptor beta chains derived from one specimen sequenced in a study of cytomegalovirus exposure and HLA in healthy donors. The study ran its PCR with 60 Vbeta and 13 Jbeta primers. TCRdb's copy holds only in-frame clones and misses some; the assay was immunoSEQ multiplex PCR. The data contain some 110,000 clones, around 76% of them singletons. Specimen: PBMCs. The receptor set was obtained from a man aged 50 to 59 in good health and CMV-seropositive.

This chain joins TRBV18 and TRBJ2-2; 8 nucleotides align to TRBD1. Germline CDR1 is KGHSH and CDR2 is LQKENI. This CDR3 comprises 15 residues. Trimming took 1 base from V and 5 from J; bases not matched to a gene: 3. Written as DNA, the CDR3 is TGTGCCAGCTCACCACAACAGGGGGAAACCGGGGAGCTGTTTTTT. Translated: CASSPQQGETGELFF. Full variable domain (outside the CDR3, taken from reference TRBV18 and TRBJ2-2): NAGVMQNPRHLVRRRGQEARLRCSPMKGHSHVYWYRQLPEEGLKFMVYLQKENIIDESGMPKERFSAEFPKEGPSILRIQQVVRGDSAAYFCASSPQQGETGELFFGEGSRLTVL.

This clone showed up just once. The chain joins TRBV29-1 to TRBJ1-1; D not resolved. Germline assignment: CDR1 SQVTM and CDR2 ANQGSEA. V was pared by 4 bases and J by 8 bases, with 11 bases between. The CDR3 is made up of 11 amino acids. CDR3 region: CSVVGLTEAFF. The CDR3 coding sequence is TGCAGCGTTGTTGGTTTGACAGAAGCTTTCTTT.

The V and J genes are TRBV6-5 and TRBJ2-1, with 9 bases that match TRBD2. J was trimmed by 9 bases and V by 7 bases; bases with no gene match: 13. Germline loops: CDR1 MNHEY, CDR2 SVGAGI. CDR3 length equals 15 residues. The CDR3 sequence: CASTPRGGDPGEQFF. The DNA of the CDR3 is TGTGCCAGCACCCCGCGGGGGGGGGATCCCGGTGAGCAGTTCTTC.

The chain uses TRBV5-4 and TRBJ2-7, with TRBD2 as a possible D gene (6 bases). There are 16 residues in the CDR3. The germline V and J ends were trimmed by 0 bases and 0 bases, with 13 bases remaining between them. Germline CDR1 SGHNT, CDR2 YYREEE (reference sequence). The CDR3 DNA is TGTGCCAGCAGCTTGGATCGGGGGTCCCTCTCCTACGAGCAGTACTTC. As protein: CASSLDRGSLSYEQYF. Combining the CDR3 with reference TRBV5-4 and TRBJ2-7 gives the whole variable domain ETGVTQSPTHLIKTRGQQVTLRCSSQSGHNTVSWYQQALGQGPQFIFQYYREEENGRGNFPPRFSGLQFPNYSSELNVNALELDDSALYLCASSLDRGSLSYEQYFGPGTRLTVT.

The CDR3 DNA sequence: TGTGCCAGCAGTCGACAGGGTTCCTACGAGCAGTACTTC. Encoded protein: CASSRQGSYEQYF. V gene TRBV2 combines with J gene TRBJ2-7, with 7 positions matching TRBD1. The CDR3 has 13 residues. The J segment lost 1 base and the V segment lost 5 bases, leaving 2 bases of the junction unmatched. Germline CDR1 reads SNHLY; CDR2 reads FYNNEI.

V usage is TRBV7-2 and J usage is TRBJ2-1, with 9 bases that match TRBD2. V lost 1 base, J lost 5 bases, and 9 bases stayed unmatched. The CDR3 consists of 17 residues. Germline CDR1 SGHTA, CDR2 FQGNSA. CDR3 sequence reads: CASSLVAGGGVDNEQFF. The CDR3 DNA follows: TGTGCCAGCAGCTTAGTGGCGGGGGGGGGTGTTGACAATGAGCAGTTCTTC.

This sequence joins TRBV5-1 and TRBJ1-1; D not certain. This CDR3 has 14 amino acids. The germline gives CDR1 SGHRS, CDR2 YFSETQ. With 0 bases removed from V and 5 bases from J, the gap between germline ends came to 11 bases. The CDR3 DNA follows: TGCGCCAGCAGCTTGGACAGTCCGGGGACTGAAGCTTTCTTT. Translated: CASSLDSPGTEAFF. Supplemented by reference TRBV5-1 and TRBJ1-1, the full variable domain reads KAGVTQTPRYLIKTRGQQVTLSCSPISGHRSVSWYQQTPGQGLQFLFEYFSETQRNKGNFPGRFSGRQFSNSRSEMNVSTLELGDSALYLCASSLDSPGTEAFFGQGTRLTVV.

The chain uses TRBV5-1 and TRBJ2-1, with TRBD2 matching 10 bases. The germline CDR1 and CDR2 sequences are SGHRS and YFSETQ. This CDR3 region has 17 residues. The ends lost 4 bases at V and 7 bases at J; junction bases unmatched: 14. The CDR3 coding sequence is TGCGCCAGCAGCCCCGGACTAGCGGTGAGTGTGAGGAATGAGCAGTTCTTC. It yields the protein CASSPGLAVSVRNEQFF.

This clone has only one observation. The chain's CDR3 is CASSLMGQVIRETQYF. In nucleotides, the CDR3 is TGCGCCAGCAGCTTGATGGGACAGGTGATCCGGGAGACCCAGTACTTC. V and J are TRBV5-1 and TRBJ2-5; 8 bases align to TRBD1. Germline CDR1 reads SGHRS; CDR2 reads YFSETQ. The J segment lost 5 bases and the V segment lost 1 base, leaving 10 bases of the junction unmatched. CDR3 length equals 16 residues.

This clone was counted between two and nine times. The chain has TRBV25-1 and TRBJ1-2; D is undetermined. CDR3 length: 12 amino acids. V lost 4 bases to trimming and J lost 5 bases, with 8 bases between them. Germline V CDR1 and CDR2: MGHDK, SYGVNS. The CDR3 reads CASSGGRYGYTF. CDR3 nucleotides: TGTGCCAGCAGTGGTGGGAGGTATGGCTACACCTTC.

The sample holds a few counts of this clone. This chain joins TRBV5-6 and TRBJ2-7, with 10 nucleotides matching TRBD2. Germline-derived CDR1 and CDR2 are SGHDT and YYEEEE. There are 19 residues in the CDR3. The trim removed 0 bases at V and 6 bases at J, leaving 18 bases unmatched. The CDR3 loop reads CASSLAVWLAGGRSGEQYF. CDR3 DNA: TGTGCCAGCAGCTTGGCCGTCTGGTTAGCGGGGGGCCGTTCGGGCGAGCAGTACTTC.